These T cell receptor beta chains were read from a single sample in a study of T cell repertoires in cytomegalovirus infection. These receptors have no known antigen. TCRdb passed the reads through MiXCR, listing each CDR3 protein once. Of roughly 920,000 distinct CDR3 sequences listed, roughly 31% were seen once; the top ten hold about 14%. Sequenced here: cultured CD8+ T cells from PBMCs, sampled from culture after CMV antigen stimulation. The receptors shown here come from a human donor in good health (CMV status not recorded). Some clones in this sample may be carry-over from other donors' samples. CDR3s include the opening cysteine and the closing phenylalanine or tryptophan. D genes are given only for firm matches. Size is stated for part of the rows, as once, few or many counts, or as a class when the clone is expanded.

V	J	D	size	DNA	CDR3
TRBV9	TRBJ1-5	TRBD1	many	TGTGCCAGCAGCGGACAGGGGAATCAGCCCCAGCATTTT	CASSGQGNQPQHF
TRBV20-1	TRBJ2-7	.	few	TGCAGTGCTAGAGTCGGTAGCCCCTACGAGCAGTACTTC	CSARVGSPYEQYF
TRBV5-4	TRBJ1-1	.	.	TGTGCCAGCAGCCCCCGACATTTGGTGAACACTGAAGCTTTCTTT	CASSPRHLVNTEAFF
TRBV6-2/TRBV6-3	TRBJ1-6	TRBD1	few	TGTGCCAGCAGTTTAGGACAGGGGTCTGGTTCACCCCTCCACTTT	CASSLGQGSGSPLHF
TRBV6-2/TRBV6-3	TRBJ1-2	.	few	TGTGCCAGCAGTTATGGACACGGCTATGGCTACACCTTC	CASSYGHGYGYTF
TRBV20-1	TRBJ1-2	.	.	TGCAGTGCTAGAGGTTTCCCACATGGCTACACCTTC	CSARGFPHGYTF
TRBV12-3/TRBV12-4	TRBJ1-1	.	.	TGTGCCAGCAGTTTTTCGGGACCGTTATTGGACACTGAAGCTTTCTTT	CASSFSGPLLDTEAFF
TRBV6-2/TRBV6-3	TRBJ2-1	.	.	TGTGCCAGCAGTCCCACTGACAGGCCTAATGAGCAGTTCTTC	CASSPTDRPNEQFF
TRBV7-6	TRBJ2-2	.	many	TGTGCCAGCAGCCCGGGGACTGAGAACACCGGGGAGCTGTTTTTT	CASSPGTENTGELFF
TRBV14	TRBJ1-2	.	.	TGTGCCAGCAGCCAGTACTCTGCTAACTATGGCTACACCTTC	CASSQYSANYGYTF
TRBV27	TRBJ2-3	.	few	TGTGCCAGCAGTTTAATTGGTGTCACAGATACGCAGTATTTT	CASSLIGVTDTQYF
TRBV6-5	TRBJ2-1	.	.	TGTGCCAGCAGTTACTCGGCGGATAGCTCCTACAATGAGCAGTTCTTC	CASSYSADSSYNEQFF
TRBV19	TRBJ2-3	TRBD2	.	TGTGCCAGTAGTTGGACTAGCCCCAATAAGGATACGCAGTATTTT	CASSWTSPNKDTQYF
TRBV15	TRBJ2-3	.	.	TGTGCCACCAAAGACAGGCCCAAGAGCACAGATACGCAGTATTTT	CATKDRPKSTDTQYF
TRBV2	TRBJ2-2	.	few	TGTGCCAGCACCCCCGGGACGGCGAACACCGGGGAGCTGTTTTTT	CASTPGTANTGELFF
TRBV7-8	TRBJ1-2	.	few	TGTGCCAGCAGTTCTAGACAGGCCTATGGCTACACCTTC	CASSSRQAYGYTF
TRBV7-9	TRBJ1-5	.	few	TGTGCCAGCAGATCCGGAGGTCAGCCCCAGCATTTT	CASRSGGQPQHF
TRBV2	TRBJ2-5	.	.	TGTGCCAGCAGTGCGGGAGTAGCGGATACCCAAGAGACCCAGTACTTC	CASSAGVADTQETQYF
TRBV7-8	TRBJ2-5	.	.	TGTGCCAGCAGCTCCCCGGGACCGCTAATAGAGACCCAGTACTTC	CASSSPGPLIETQYF
TRBV7-6	TRBJ2-1	TRBD2	.	TGTGCCAGCAGCCCCCAAACGGGGGGGCCCAATGAGCAGTTCTTC	CASSPQTGGPNEQFF
TRBV12-3/TRBV12-4	TRBJ2-2	TRBD2	.	TGTGCCAGCAGTTTTTGGACTAGCGGGGGGGCCAGTCTTCCGAACACCGGGGAGCTGTTTTTT	CASSFWTSGGASLPNTGELFF
TRBV7-9	TRBJ2-7	.	.	TGTGCCAGCTCAATGGTGGCACAGTTCCCCTACGAGCAGTACTTC	CASSMVAQFPYEQYF
TRBV27	TRBJ1-1	.	few	TGTGCCAGCAGTTTCAGGAGTTTTAGTCACACTGAAGCTTTCTTT	CASSFRSFSHTEAFF
TRBV6-2/TRBV6-3	TRBJ2-1	TRBD2	.	TGTGCCAGCAGTTACACAGCGGGGGGGAGATACAATGAGCAGTTCTTC	CASSYTAGGRYNEQFF
TRBV19	TRBJ1-1	.	.	TGTGCCACGTTCGCCGGGATCACTGAAGCTTTCTTT	CATFAGITEAFF
TRBV12-3/TRBV12-4	TRBJ2-6	TRBD1	many	TGTGCCAGCAGTACGACAGGGGCTGGGGCCAACGTCCTGACTTTC	CASSTTGAGANVLTF
TRBV10-3	TRBJ2-5	.	.	TGTGCCATCAGCGATCGGGGTTTGGAGACCCAGTACTTC	CAISDRGLETQYF
TRBV7-3	TRBJ1-4	.	.	TGTGCCAGCAGCGCGACTCCTAATGAAAAACTGTTTTTT	CASSATPNEKLFF
TRBV2	TRBJ1-5	TRBD1	.	TGTGCCAGCAGTGACCCGACAGGGGGCGCAAGGCAGCCCCAGCATTTT	CASSDPTGGARQPQHF
TRBV2	TRBJ2-1	TRBD2	few	TGTGCCAGCAGTGGTCTAGCGGGGGACCTCTCCTACAATGAGCAGTTCTTC	CASSGLAGDLSYNEQFF
TRBV7-2	TRBJ2-3	TRBD2	many	TGTGCCAGCAGCTCCCTAGCGGGGACAGATACGCAGTATTTT	CASSSLAGTDTQYF
TRBV12-5	TRBJ2-7	.	.	TGTGCTAGTGGCGCCCCTCCCGAGCAGTACTTC	CASGAPPEQYF
TRBV7-6	TRBJ2-5	TRBD2	.	TGTGCCAGCAGCACTTCATCGAGTGGGGGGGAGAGGGAGACCCAGTACTTC	CASSTSSSGGERETQYF
TRBV7-2	TRBJ2-3	TRBD2	many	TGTGCCAGCAGCTTCCCGGCTAGCGGGGGGCCGGATACGCAGTATTTT	CASSFPASGGPDTQYF
TRBV7-8	TRBJ2-4	.	many	TGTGCCAGCAGCTTAGGTGGAACAGCCAAAAACATTCAGTACTTC	CASSLGGTAKNIQYF
TRBV7-9	TRBJ2-1	.	few	TGTGCCAGCAGCAAGTGGGGCAATGAGCAGTTCTTC	CASSKWGNEQFF
TRBV4-2	TRBJ2-1	.	.	TGTGCCAGCAGCCAGGGCTACATTAAACAAGAGACCCAGTTCTTC	CASSQGYIKQETQFF
TRBV20-1	TRBJ1-2	.	few	TGCAGTGCTAGAGATCTCTGGCAGGGGATAGGTGGCTACACCTTC	CSARDLWQGIGGYTF
TRBV12-3/TRBV12-4	TRBJ1-1	.	.	TGTGCCAGCAGGGAAGGGTTTGAAGCTTTCTTT	CASREGFEAFF
TRBV7-6	TRBJ2-3	.	few	TGTGCCAGCAGCCTGGACAGCTCTGGAGATACGCAGTATTTT	CASSLDSSGDTQYF
TRBV7-9	TRBJ2-7	TRBD1	many	TGTGCCAGCAGCCAAACTACAGGGGGTAGGTTCTACGAGCAGTACTTC	CASSQTTGGRFYEQYF
TRBV7-4	TRBJ2-7	.	.	TGTGCCAGCAGCTTAGGTGGAGGAGGGTACTCCTACGAGCAGTACTTC	CASSLGGGGYSYEQYF
TRBV27	TRBJ1-2	.	few	TGTGCCAGCAGTTTAAGGGGTTCCTTCTATGGCTACACCTTC	CASSLRGSFYGYTF
TRBV27	TRBJ1-6	.	.	TGTGCCAGCAGGCAAGCAGGGGCGAATAATTCACCCCTCCACTTT	CASRQAGANNSPLHF
TRBV6-6	TRBJ1-6	.	.	TGTGCCAGCAGTTACAAGGAGCACTCCTATAATTCACCCCTCCACTTT	CASSYKEHSYNSPLHF
TRBV6-1	TRBJ2-7	.	many	TGTGCCAGCAGTTTCCCCCCGGGGGGCGACCTCTACGAGCAGTACTTC	CASSFPPGGDLYEQYF
TRBV14	TRBJ1-6	.	.	TGTGCCAGCAGCGACGGACAGATAAAGAGCTCCTATAATTCACCCCTCCACTTT	CASSDGQIKSSYNSPLHF
TRBV20-1	TRBJ2-3	.	.	TGCAGTGCTAGAGCGGGTGAATATAGCACAGATACGCAGTATTTT	CSARAGEYSTDTQYF
TRBV7-2	TRBJ2-3	TRBD2	many	TGTGCCAGCAGCTTAGCTCGGGGGGGGGCGAGCACAGATACGCAGTATTTT	CASSLARGGASTDTQYF
TRBV11-3	TRBJ2-1	.	few	TGTGCCAGCAGCAGTAGTCCCCTTGGCTCCCCGTGGCACAATGAGCAGTTCTTC	CASSSSPLGSPWHNEQFF
TRBV12-3/TRBV12-4	TRBJ1-2	.	many	TGTGCCAGCAGTTTAGAACTGATCTATGGCTACACCTTC	CASSLELIYGYTF
TRBV12-3/TRBV12-4	TRBJ1-3	.	.	TGTGCCAGCAGTTTAACAGGCGATGGAAACACCATATATTTT	CASSLTGDGNTIYF
TRBV6-2/TRBV6-3	TRBJ2-1	TRBD2	few	TGTGCCAGCAGTCTAGCGGGGGTAATCTACAATGAGCAGTTCTTC	CASSLAGVIYNEQFF
TRBV6-8	TRBJ2-1	.	.	TGTGCCAGCAGTTACCCGGGACAAGGTTTGAATGAGCAGTTCTTC	CASSYPGQGLNEQFF
TRBV2	TRBJ2-3	.	few	TGTGCCAGCAGGGCTAGCCAACAGGGCCCGAGCACAGATACGCAGTATTTT	CASRASQQGPSTDTQYF
TRBV7-2	TRBJ2-5	TRBD2	.	TGTGCCAGCAGCTTAGCTAGCGGGGGATTTGGAGAGACCCAGTACTTC	CASSLASGGFGETQYF